The rows below give T cell receptor beta chains drawn from one sample of a study of OX40 agonist ivuxolimab in advanced cancers. Generated by immunoSEQ multiplex PCR, the TCRdb table keeps only in-frame clones and is missing some. The table includes 25,000 to 35,000 clones, approximately 84% detected once. Sequences were derived from CD4+ or CD8+ T cells sorted from blood, sampled in a trial of the OX40 agonist ivuxolimab. The receptor source for this set is an adult with an advanced solid tumor such as melanoma, head and neck, liver or kidney cancer. The CDR3 runs from the conserved cysteine through the conserved F or W. Fields, in order: V gene, clone size, D gene, J gene, CDR3 protein, CDR3 DNA. The D gene is left open where the match is weak. Size is omitted from some rows. Given values are once, few, many or a class for expanded clones.

TRBV28,few,TRBD1,TRBJ1-1,CASSLTGTEAFF,TGTGCCAGCAGTTTGACAGGGACTGAAGCTTTCTTT
TRBV11-2,once,TRBD2,TRBJ2-1,CASSLVGLAEYNEQFF,TGTGCCAGCAGCTTAGTTGGACTAGCGGAGTACAATGAGCAGTTCTTC
TRBV5-1,NA,NA,TRBJ1-3,CASSFDYSGNTIYF,TGCGCCAGCAGCTTCGACTACTCTGGAAACACCATATATTTT
TRBV27,NA,TRBD1,TRBJ2-7,CASSLWGTGPYEQYF,TGTGCCAGCAGTTTATGGGGGACAGGGCCCTACGAGCAGTACTTC
TRBV4-2,NA,TRBD1,TRBJ2-2,CASSVPGQGGLGGELFF,TGTGCCAGCAGCGTACCGGGACAGGGGGGTTTAGGCGGGGAGCTGTTTTTT
TRBV19,once,TRBD1,TRBJ1-5,CASSADRVGQPQHF,TGTGCCAGTAGTGCCGACAGGGTTGGTCAGCCCCAGCATTTT
TRBV5-4,NA,NA,TRBJ2-1,CASSLSGDSYNEQFF,TGTGCCAGCAGCTTGTCAGGGGACTCTTACAATGAGCAGTTCTTC
TRBV7-9,NA,NA,TRBJ2-1,CASSLVEISYNEQFF,TGTGCCAGCAGCTTAGTGGAGATCTCCTACAATGAGCAGTTCTTC
TRBV6-5,once,NA,TRBJ2-1,CASSRNSGNEQFF,TGTGCCAGCAGCCGTAATAGCGGCAATGAGCAGTTCTTC
TRBV2,NA,NA,TRBJ1-1,CASIDIMNTEAFF,TGTGCCAGCATTGACATAATGAACACTGAAGCTTTCTTT
TRBV7-3,NA,TRBD1,TRBJ1-1,CASSGTGRNTEAFF,TGTGCCAGCTCCGGGACAGGGCGGAACACTGAAGCTTTCTTT
TRBV7-9,NA,TRBD2,TRBJ2-4,CASSSPLAGAKNIQYF,TGTGCCAGCAGCAGCCCACTAGCGGGAGCCAAAAACATTCAGTACTTC
TRBV4-1,NA,TRBD1,TRBJ1-1,CASRQGARNTEAFF,TGCGCCAGCAGACAGGGGGCGAGGAACACTGAAGCTTTCTTT
TRBV15,NA,NA,TRBJ1-6,CATSRDTTSYNSPLHF,TGTGCCACCAGCAGAGATACGACCTCCTATAATTCACCCCTCCACTTT
TRBV6-5,few,NA,TRBJ1-2,CASTGITGLGYTF,TGTGCCAGCACGGGCATAACAGGGTTGGGCTACACCTTC
TRBV7-9,NA,NA,TRBJ1-2,CASSLTGHTYGYTF,TGTGCCAGCAGCCTCACTGGACATACCTATGGCTACACCTTC
TRBV4-3,NA,TRBD2,TRBJ2-7,CASSQRVAGEGEQYF,TGCGCCAGCAGCCAGAGGGTAGCGGGAGAGGGCGAGCAGTACTTC
TRBV6-5,once,TRBD2,TRBJ2-7,CASSPGTSDWYEQYF,TGTGCCAGCAGCCCCGGGACTAGCGACTGGTACGAGCAGTACTTC